This T cell receptor beta chain emerged from a study of T cells after yellow fever vaccination. This clonotype was observed a few times. Its specificity is unknown. TCRdb used MiXCR to reprocess the 5' RACE reads, holding one entry per CDR3 protein. The table includes about 99,000 distinct CDR3 sequences, around 5.5% detected once. Study-level points and caveats: Contamination by abundant bulk-population clonotypes could be present in FACS-sorted repertoires. After the booster, approximately 96% of CD4 and roughly nine tenths of CD8 primary-response clones were re-detected.

The ends were cut back, 2 bases at V and 9 bases at J, with 14 bases in the middle. Germline CDR1 reads MNHEY; CDR2 reads SVGEGT. This CDR3 is built from 14 residues. The sequence came from a man younger than 35 who received the YFV17D yellow fever vaccine. This sequence joins TRBV6-2 or TRBV6-3 and TRBJ2-1; D might be TRBD1 or TRBD2, each matching 7 bases. The sequencing here drew on CD8+ T cells sorted from PBMCs, taken 10 days after the yellow fever booster vaccination. CDR3 in amino acids: CASSYRDSGTEQFF. The CDR3 DNA reads as TGTGCCAGCAGTTACAGGGACAGCGGGACTGAGCAGTTCTTC.